These 10 T cell receptor beta chains were all obtained from the same sample, sequenced in a study of graft-versus-host responses after intestinal transplantation. The time point was: postoperative day 105 after intestinal transplantation (dayNNNN = postoperative day). Sequencing used immunoSEQ multiplex PCR; TCRdb keeps in-frame clones, though not all of them. The table includes roughly 11,000 clones, 80% to 95% detected once. Sequenced material: PBMCs, taken 105 days after intestinal transplantation. Every receptor here comes from a human patient who received an intestinal transplant, so some T cells may come from the graft donor.

The chain has TRBV5-1 and TRBJ1-1, with D possibly matching TRBD1 (5 bases). From germline, CDR1 is SGHRS and CDR2 YFSETQ. V shed 3 bases and J shed 4 bases, with 13 bases lying between them. This CDR3 contains 14 residues. CDR3 protein: CASSSPGGITEAFF. The CDR3 coding sequence is TGCGCCAGCAGCTCGCCCGGGGGGATCACTGAAGCTTTCTTT.

The chain combines TRBV11-1 with TRBJ1-1; D call uncertain. The CDR3 consists of 13 residues. CDR1 is SGHAT, CDR2 FQDESV, per germline (reference sequence). Deletions cut 2 bases from V and 3 bases from J, with 7 bases between. In DNA form, the CDR3 reads TGTGCCAGCAGCTTAAAGGGAGACACTGAAGCTTTCTTT. Translating gives CASSLKGDTEAFF. The variable domain in full, completed from reference TRBV11-1 and TRBJ1-1, reads EAEVAQSPRYKITEKSQAVAFWCDPISGHATLYWYRQILGQGPELLVQFQDESVVDDSQLPKDRFSAERLKGVDSTLKIQPAELGDSAMYLCASSLKGDTEAFFGQGTRLTVV.

The chain has TRBV7-9 and TRBJ1-5, with no clear D. Trimming removed 6 bases from V and 4 bases from J, with 10 bases in between. The CDR3 is made up of 13 amino acids. Germline CDR1 is SEHNR and CDR2 is FQNEAQ (reference sequence). The CDR3 coding sequence is TGTGCCAGCAGTAGTTACGGGAATCAGCCCCAGCATTTT. Encoded protein: CASSSYGNQPQHF.

The rearrangement uses TRBV27 and TRBJ2-5, with D possibly TRBD2 on 6 matching bases. V dropped 4 bases and J dropped 1 base, with 16 bases sitting between them. There are 16 residues in the CDR3. Germline-derived CDR1 and CDR2 are MNHEY and SMNVEV (reference sequence). This CDR3 is CASSSPIAEGQETQYF. The CDR3 bases are TGTGCCAGCAGTTCCCCCATAGCGGAGGGCCAAGAGACCCAGTACTTC.

This chain uses TRBV19 with TRBJ2-3; 7 bases align to TRBD2. The CDR3 has 15 residues. Losses at the gene ends were 3 bases for V and 0 bases for J; bases not matched to a gene: 3. Germline V gene sequence: CDR1 LNHDA, CDR2 SQIVND (reference sequence). CDR3 coding DNA: TGTGCCAGTAGTATTTTTAGCGGGAGCACAGATACGCAGTATTTT. Translated, it gives CASSIFSGSTDTQYF.

V and J are TRBV6-6 and TRBJ1-2, with a tentative D call TRBD1 (6 bases). The CDR3 consists of 15 residues. Trimming shortened V by 2 bases and J by 3 bases, and 13 bases separated the two germline ends. Germline-derived CDR1 and CDR2 are MNHNY and SVGAGI (reference sequence). The DNA for the CDR3 is TGTGCCAGCAGTTACGCCAGGGGAGGCGACTATGGCTACACCTTC. Translated: CASSYARGGDYGYTF.

This chain connects TRBV7-3 to TRBJ1-2; D may be TRBD1 (5 bases). V was trimmed by 2 bases and J by 7 bases, leaving 14 bases between them. Germline V gene lookup returns CDR1 SGHTA and CDR2 FQGTGA. The CDR3 is 14 residues long. As DNA, the CDR3 is TGTGCCAGCAGCTTAGGGGACGAGTGGAGTGGCTACACCTTC. Residues: CASSLGDEWSGYTF.

The V and J genes are TRBV6-6 and TRBJ2-1, with a possible D match to TRBD2 (5 bases). CDR1 is MNHNY, CDR2 SVGAGI, per germline (reference sequence). The CDR3 length is 16 residues. Deletions cut 6 bases from V and 0 bases from J, with 15 bases between. In nucleotides, the CDR3 is TGTGCCAGCAGCCCCGTCGGACTGGGCTCCTACAATGAGCAGTTCTTC. Protein product: CASSPVGLGSYNEQFF.

This sequence joins TRBV9 and TRBJ2-3; D tentatively fits TRBD1 or TRBD2 (6 bases each). Germline V gives CDR1 SGDLS, CDR2 YYNGEE. This CDR3 has 15 amino acids. The V end lost 3 bases, the J end lost 6 bases, and 17 bases lay between the germline ends. The CDR3 DNA reads TGTGCCAGCAGCGAGGGGGGAGACTTCTGGGATACGCAGTATTTT. This translates into CASSEGGDFWDTQYF. The complete variable domain, with remaining parts taken from reference TRBV9 and TRBJ2-3, reads DSGVTQTPKHLITATGQRVTLRCSPRSGDLSVYWYQQSLDQGLQFLIQYYNGEERAKGNILERFSAQQFPDLHSELNLSSLELGDSALYFCASSEGGDFWDTQYFGPGTRLTVL.

The genes are TRBV5-1 and TRBJ2-1, with D hard to call. Germline CDR1 reads SGHRS; CDR2 reads YFSETQ. Trimming stripped 1 base from V and 0 bases from J, with 8 bases between. This CDR3 spans 15 amino acids. The CDR3 reads CASSLWVVSYNEQFF. The CDR3 DNA sequence: TGCGCCAGCAGCTTGTGGGTAGTCTCCTACAATGAGCAGTTCTTC.